This T cell receptor beta chain derives from a study of blood T cells in healthy people across ages. Study-level findings and limits: A roughly linear age-dependent decrease characterized TCR beta diversity per million T cells. Estimates of total diversity, which came from one million sequenced T cells, were considered to be underestimates. Donor CMV status, an unknown factor, possibly confounded changes in expanded clonotypes.

The CDR3 consists of 14 residues. The V gene's germline CDR1 is SNHLY and CDR2 FYNNEI. After removal of 11 bases from V and 9 bases from J, the junction contained 13 bases not matched to a gene. In its sample, this clonotype was seen once. Its antigen is unknown. A second about 6 to 12 cycle PCR used barcoded and J-beta primers. TCRdb re-derived calls from the 5' RACE reads in MiXCR, one entry per CDR3 protein. Here the sample spans 1,500,000 or so distinct CDR3 sequences, approximately 63% being singletons. The TCR comes from a man aged 18 to 30 in good health. The rearrangement links TRBV2 to TRBJ2-1; 10 nucleotides line up with TRBD1. Material for sequencing was blood. For the CDR3, the DNA is TGTGCCGGAGGACTGGGACAGGGGTTGTGTGAGCAGTTCTTC. Translated, it gives CAGGLGQGLCEQFF.